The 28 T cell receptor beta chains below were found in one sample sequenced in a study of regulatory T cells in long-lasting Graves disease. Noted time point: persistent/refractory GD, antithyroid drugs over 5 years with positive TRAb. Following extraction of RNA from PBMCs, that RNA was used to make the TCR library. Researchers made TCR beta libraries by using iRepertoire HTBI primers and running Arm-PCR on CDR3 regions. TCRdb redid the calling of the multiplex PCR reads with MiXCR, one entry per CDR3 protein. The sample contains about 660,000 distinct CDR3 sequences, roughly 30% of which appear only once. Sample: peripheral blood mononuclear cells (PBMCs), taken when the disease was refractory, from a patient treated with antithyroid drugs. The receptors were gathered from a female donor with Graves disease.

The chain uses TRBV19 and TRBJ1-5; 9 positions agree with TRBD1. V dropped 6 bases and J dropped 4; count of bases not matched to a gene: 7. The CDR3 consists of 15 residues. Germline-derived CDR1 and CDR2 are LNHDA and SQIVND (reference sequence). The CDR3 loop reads CASRSGTGRNQPQHF. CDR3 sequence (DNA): TGTGCCAGTAGGAGCGGGACAGGGAGAAATCAGCCCCAGCATTTT.

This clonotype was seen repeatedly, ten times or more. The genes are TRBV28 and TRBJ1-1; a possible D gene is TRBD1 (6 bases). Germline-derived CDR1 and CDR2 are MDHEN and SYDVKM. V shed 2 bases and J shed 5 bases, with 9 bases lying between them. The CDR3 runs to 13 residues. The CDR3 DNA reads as TGTGCCAGCAGTTTACGGGGGCAAACTGAAGCTTTCTTT. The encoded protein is CASSLRGQTEAFF.

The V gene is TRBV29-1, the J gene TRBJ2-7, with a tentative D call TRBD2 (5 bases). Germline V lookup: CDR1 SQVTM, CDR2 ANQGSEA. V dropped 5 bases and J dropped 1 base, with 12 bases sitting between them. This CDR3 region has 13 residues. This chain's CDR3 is CSVRGRYSYEQYF. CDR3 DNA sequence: TGCAGCGTTCGCGGGCGTTATTCCTACGAGCAGTACTTC.

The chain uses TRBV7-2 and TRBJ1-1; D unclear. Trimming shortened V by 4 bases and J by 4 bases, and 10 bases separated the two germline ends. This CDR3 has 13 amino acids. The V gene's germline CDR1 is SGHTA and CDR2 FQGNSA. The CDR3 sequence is CASSSDVFTEAFF. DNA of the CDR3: TGTGCCAGCAGCTCGGACGTATTCACTGAAGCTTTCTTT.

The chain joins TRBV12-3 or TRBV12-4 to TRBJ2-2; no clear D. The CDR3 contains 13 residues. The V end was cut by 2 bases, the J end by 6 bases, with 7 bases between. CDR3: CASSLRHSGELFF. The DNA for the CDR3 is TGTGCCAGCAGTTTAAGGCATTCCGGGGAGCTGTTTTTT.

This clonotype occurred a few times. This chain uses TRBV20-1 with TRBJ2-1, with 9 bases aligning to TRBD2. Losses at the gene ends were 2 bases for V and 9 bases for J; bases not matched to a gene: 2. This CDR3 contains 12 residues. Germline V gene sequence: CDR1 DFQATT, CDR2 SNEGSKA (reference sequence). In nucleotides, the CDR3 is TGCAGTGCTAGATCGGGACTAGCTGAGCAGTTCTTC. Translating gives CSARSGLAEQFF.

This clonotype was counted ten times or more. CDR3 DNA sequence: TGTGCCGCCTTTGGGGGCATCTATGGCTACACCTTC. Amino acids: CAAFGGIYGYTF. The genes are TRBV19 and TRBJ1-2, with D tentatively TRBD1 (6 bases). The V end lost 11 bases, the J end lost 4 bases, and 14 bases lay between the germline ends. The germline V gene encodes CDR1 LNHDA and CDR2 SQIVND (reference sequence). This CDR3 has 12 amino acids. Based on the CDR3 plus reference TRBV19 and TRBJ1-2, the full variable domain is DGGITQSPKYLFRKEGQNVTLSCEQNLNHDAMYWYRQDPGQGLRLIYYSQIVNDFQKGDIAEGYSVSREKKESFPLTVTSAQKNPTAFYLCAAFGGIYGYTFGSGTRLTVV.

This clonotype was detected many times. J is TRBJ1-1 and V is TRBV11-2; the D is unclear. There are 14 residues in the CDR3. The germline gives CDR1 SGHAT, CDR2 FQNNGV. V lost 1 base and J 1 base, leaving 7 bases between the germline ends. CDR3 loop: CASSLAVANTEAFF. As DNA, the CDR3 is TGTGCCAGCAGCTTAGCCGTGGCGAACACTGAAGCTTTCTTT.

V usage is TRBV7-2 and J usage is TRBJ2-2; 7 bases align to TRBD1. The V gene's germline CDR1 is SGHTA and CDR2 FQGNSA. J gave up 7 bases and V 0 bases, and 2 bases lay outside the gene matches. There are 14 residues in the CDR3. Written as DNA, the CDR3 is TGTGCCAGCAGCTTAGCACAGGGGAACGGGGAGCTGTTTTTT. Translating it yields CASSLAQGNGELFF. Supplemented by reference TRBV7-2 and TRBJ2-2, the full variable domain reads GAGVSQSPSNKVTEKGKDVELRCDPISGHTALYWYRQSLGQGLEFLIYFQGNSAPDKSGLPSDRFSAERTGGSVSTLTIQRTQQEDSAVYLCASSLAQGNGELFFGEGSRLTVL.

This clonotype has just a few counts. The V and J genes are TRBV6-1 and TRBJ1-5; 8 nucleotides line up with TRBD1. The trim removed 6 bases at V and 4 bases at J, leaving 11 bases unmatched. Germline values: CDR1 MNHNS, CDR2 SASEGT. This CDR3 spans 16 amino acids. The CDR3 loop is CASRTTGAGANQPQHF. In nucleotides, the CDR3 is TGTGCCAGCAGGACGACAGGGGCCGGGGCAAATCAGCCCCAGCATTTT.

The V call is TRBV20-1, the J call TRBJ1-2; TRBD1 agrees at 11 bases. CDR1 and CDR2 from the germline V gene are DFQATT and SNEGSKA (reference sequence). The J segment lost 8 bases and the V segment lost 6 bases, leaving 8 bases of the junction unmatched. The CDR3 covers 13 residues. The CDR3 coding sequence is TGCAGTGCAGGGGACAGGGGGAAGGAAGGCTACACCTTC. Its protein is CSAGDRGKEGYTF.

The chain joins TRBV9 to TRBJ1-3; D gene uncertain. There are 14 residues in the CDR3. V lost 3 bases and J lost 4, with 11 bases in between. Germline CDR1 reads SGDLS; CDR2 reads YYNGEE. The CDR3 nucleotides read TGTGCCAGCAGCGCGGTGACGAGAGGAAACACCATATATTTT. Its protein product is CASSAVTRGNTIYF.

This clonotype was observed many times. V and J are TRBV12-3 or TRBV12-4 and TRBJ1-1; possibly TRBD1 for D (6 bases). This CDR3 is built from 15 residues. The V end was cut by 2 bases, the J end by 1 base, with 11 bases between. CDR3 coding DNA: TGTGCCAGCAGTTTATTAGGGGGGGGGAACACTGAAGCTTTCTTT. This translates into CASSLLGGGNTEAFF.

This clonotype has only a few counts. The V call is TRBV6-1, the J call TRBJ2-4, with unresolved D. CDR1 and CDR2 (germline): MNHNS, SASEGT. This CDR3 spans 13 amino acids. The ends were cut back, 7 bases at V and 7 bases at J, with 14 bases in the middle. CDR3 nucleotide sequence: TGTGCCAGCACCGTAGGAACCGGGAACATTCAGTACTTC. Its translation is CASTVGTGNIQYF.

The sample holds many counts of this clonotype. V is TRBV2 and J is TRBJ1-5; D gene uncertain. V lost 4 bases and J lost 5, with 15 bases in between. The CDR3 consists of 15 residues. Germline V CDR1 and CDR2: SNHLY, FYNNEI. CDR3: CASSVFMGYDQPQHF. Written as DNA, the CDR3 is TGTGCCAGCAGTGTGTTTATGGGCTACGATCAGCCCCAGCATTTT. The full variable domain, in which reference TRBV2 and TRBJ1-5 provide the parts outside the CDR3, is EPEVTQTPSHQVTQMGQEVILRCVPISNHLYFYWYRQILGQKVEFLVSFYNNEISEKSEIFDDQFSVERPDGSNFTLKIRSTKLEDSAMYFCASSVFMGYDQPQHFGDGTRLSIL.

The CDR3 DNA is TGTGCCTCCAGAGGGACCGGATCTAATTCACCCCTCCACTTT. It translates to CASRGTGSNSPLHF. V is TRBV10-3 and J is TRBJ1-6; a weak D match, TRBD1 (5 bases). The length of the CDR3 is 14 residues. CDR1 is ENHRY, CDR2 SYGVKD, per germline. The germline V and J ends were trimmed by 11 bases and 6 bases, with 17 bases remaining between them.

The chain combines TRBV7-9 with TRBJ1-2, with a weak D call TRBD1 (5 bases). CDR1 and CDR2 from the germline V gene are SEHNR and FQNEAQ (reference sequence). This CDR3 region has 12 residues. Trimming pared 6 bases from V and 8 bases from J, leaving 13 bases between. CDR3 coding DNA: TGTGCCAGCAGAAAAGGGGCTTCCGGCTACACCTTC. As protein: CASRKGASGYTF.

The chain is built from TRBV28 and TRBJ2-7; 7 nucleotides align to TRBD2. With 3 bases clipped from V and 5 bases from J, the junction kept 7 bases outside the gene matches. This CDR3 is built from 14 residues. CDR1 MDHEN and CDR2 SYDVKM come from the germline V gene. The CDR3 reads CASSFSGGRNEQYF. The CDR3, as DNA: TGTGCCAGCAGTTTTTCGGGGGGTAGGAACGAGCAGTACTTC.

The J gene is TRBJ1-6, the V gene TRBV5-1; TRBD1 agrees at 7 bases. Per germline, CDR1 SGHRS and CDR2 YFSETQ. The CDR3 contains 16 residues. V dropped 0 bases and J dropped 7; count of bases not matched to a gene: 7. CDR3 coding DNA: TGCGCCAGCAGCTTGGACTCAGGGGGGCTAAATTCACCCCTCCACTTT. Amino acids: CASSLDSGGLNSPLHF.

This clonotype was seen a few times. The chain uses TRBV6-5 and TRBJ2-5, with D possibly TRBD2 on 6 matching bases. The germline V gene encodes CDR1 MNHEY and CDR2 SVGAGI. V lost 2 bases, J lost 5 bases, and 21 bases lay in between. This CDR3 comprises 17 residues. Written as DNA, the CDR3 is TGTGCCAGCAGTTACAACGCGGGCGGGGCCGTAGGGGAGACCCAGTACTTC. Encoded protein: CASSYNAGGAVGETQYF.

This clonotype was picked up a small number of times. The CDR3 protein is CASSFLSTEAFF. The CDR3 nucleotides are TGTGCCAGCAGCTTTTTGAGCACTGAAGCTTTCTTT. The V and J genes are TRBV11-3 and TRBJ1-1; D remains ambiguous. The CDR3 length is 12 residues. Trimming took 3 bases from V and 4 from J, leaving 6 bases between them. Germline V gives CDR1 SGHNT, CDR2 YENEEA.

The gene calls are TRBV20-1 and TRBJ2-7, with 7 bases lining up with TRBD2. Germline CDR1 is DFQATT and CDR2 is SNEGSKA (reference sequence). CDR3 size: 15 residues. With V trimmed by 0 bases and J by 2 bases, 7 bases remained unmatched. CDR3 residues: CSARDPSGGPYEQYF. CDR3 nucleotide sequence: TGCAGTGCTAGAGACCCTAGCGGAGGACCCTACGAGCAGTACTTC.

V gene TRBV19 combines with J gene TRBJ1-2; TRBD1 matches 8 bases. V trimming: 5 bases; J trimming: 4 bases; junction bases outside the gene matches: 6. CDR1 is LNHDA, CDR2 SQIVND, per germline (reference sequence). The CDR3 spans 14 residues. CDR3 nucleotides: TGTGCCAGTAGTCGAGGACAGGGCTTCTATGGCTACACCTTC. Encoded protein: CASSRGQGFYGYTF.

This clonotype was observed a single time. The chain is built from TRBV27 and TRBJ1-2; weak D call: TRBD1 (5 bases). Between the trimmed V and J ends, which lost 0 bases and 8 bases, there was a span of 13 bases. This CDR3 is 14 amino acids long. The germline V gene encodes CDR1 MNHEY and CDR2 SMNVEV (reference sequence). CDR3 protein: CASSLSGTLRGYTF. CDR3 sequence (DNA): TGTGCCAGCAGTTTATCCGGGACGCTTAGAGGCTACACCTTC.

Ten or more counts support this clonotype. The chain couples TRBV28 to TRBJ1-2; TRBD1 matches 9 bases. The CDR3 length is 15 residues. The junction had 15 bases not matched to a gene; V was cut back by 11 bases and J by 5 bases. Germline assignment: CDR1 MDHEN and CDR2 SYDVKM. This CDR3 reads CALDGGGTGKYGYTF. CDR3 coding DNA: TGTGCCCTAGATGGAGGGGGGACAGGGAAGTATGGCTACACCTTC.

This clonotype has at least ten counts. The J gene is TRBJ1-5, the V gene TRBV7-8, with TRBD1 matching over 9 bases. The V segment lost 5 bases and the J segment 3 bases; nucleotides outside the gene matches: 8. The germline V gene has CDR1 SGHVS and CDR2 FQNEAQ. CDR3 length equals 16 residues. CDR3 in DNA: TGTGCCAGCAGCCTAACCGGGACAGGGATCAATCAGCCCCAGCATTTT. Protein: CASSLTGTGINQPQHF.

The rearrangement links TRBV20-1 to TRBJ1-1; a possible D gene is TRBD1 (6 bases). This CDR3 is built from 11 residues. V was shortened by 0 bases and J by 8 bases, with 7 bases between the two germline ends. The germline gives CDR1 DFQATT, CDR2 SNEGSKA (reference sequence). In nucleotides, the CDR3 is TGCAGTGCTAGAGAGGACAGCGAAGCTTTCTTT. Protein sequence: CSAREDSEAFF.

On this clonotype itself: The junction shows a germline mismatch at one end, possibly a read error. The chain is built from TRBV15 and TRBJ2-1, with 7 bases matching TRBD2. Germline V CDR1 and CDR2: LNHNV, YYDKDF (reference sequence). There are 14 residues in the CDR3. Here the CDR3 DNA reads TGTGCCACCTCCTGGGGGGGGGGTGGTGGTGAGCAGTTTTTC. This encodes CATSWGGGGGEQFF.